This T cell receptor beta chain was sequenced for a study of T cell repertoires in ileal Crohn's disease. General study points: Mucosal expansions were suggested to be mainly CD8 T cells.

Points on this clone: Antigen: not known.

The assay was immunoSEQ multiplex PCR, and TCRdb's table has in-frame clones only and misses some. The repertoire holds 5,000 or so clones, about nine tenths seen once, with around 5.7% in the top ten. V lost 5 bases, J lost 5 bases, and 4 bases stayed unmatched. Germline-derived CDR1 and CDR2 are SGHRS and YFSETQ. The CDR3 totals 14 residues. Input material: ileal tissue. The clonotype was recovered from an adult with Crohn's disease. J is TRBJ2-5 and V is TRBV5-1; 12 positions agree with TRBD2. This CDR3 reads CASSSGTSGETQYF. The CDR3 DNA is TGCGCCAGCAGTTCCGGGACTAGCGGGGAGACCCAGTACTTC.